There are a few counts of the clone carrying this TCR beta chain. Its antigen is not identified. Expressed TCRB transcripts were sequenced because the isolated RNA had all been reverse transcribed beforehand. TCRdb's copy holds only in-frame clones and misses some; the assay was immunoSEQ multiplex PCR. The sample lists some 300,000 clones, around 7.8% occurring once. CD45RO/CCR7/CD25/CD127/CD95/CD27 sorting isolated CD4+ naive, central memory, regulatory and stem cell-like memory cells. These data belong to a study of beta chain features in type 1 diabetes. General study findings and limits: Possible PCR preference for shorter templates applied equally to patients and controls. Here, the possible influence of HLA type (on TCRB rearrangement) remained unresolved.

The CDR3 runs to 16 residues. In germline, CDR1 is LNHDA, CDR2 SQIVND (reference sequence). Trimming cost V 4 bases and J 4 bases, with 17 bases left between them. The specimen was central memory CD4+ T cells from blood. J is TRBJ2-1 and V is TRBV19, with D possibly matching TRBD1 (7 bases). The TCR was taken from a woman aged 18-30 years in good health. CDR3 loop: CASSTPGRGRYNEQFF. CDR3 DNA sequence: TGTGCCAGTAGTACCCCGGGCAGGGGGAGGTACAATGAGCAGTTCTTC.